A selection of T cell receptor beta chains follows, all from one sample in a study of T-cell reconstitution after alpha-beta-depleted transplantation in children. From the PCR reads, TCRdb called clonotypes with MiXCR, one entry per CDR3 protein. Found here are 250,000 to 300,000 distinct CDR3 sequences, nearly 10% of them singletons; the top ten hold about 9.5%. Sample: PBMCs from the stem cell graft donor, taken from the stem cell graft. The receptors shown here come from a human donor who donated a stem cell graft to a child with SCID. CDR3s include the opening cysteine and the closing phenylalanine or tryptophan. The order of the fields is D gene, clone size, V gene, J gene, CDR3 protein, CDR3 DNA. A D gene is named only where the DNA matches it firmly. Size is omitted from some rows. Given values are once, few, many or a class for expanded clones.

>.|many|TRBV11-3|TRBJ2-5
CASSFGTTKYQETQYF
TGTGCCAGCAGCTTTGGGACAACAAAGTACCAAGAGACCCAGTACTTC
>TRBD2|few|TRBV5-1|TRBJ2-7
CASSGLERGEPYEQYF
TGCGCCAGCAGCGGCCTGGAGCGGGGGGAACCCTACGAGCAGTACTTC
>TRBD1|.|TRBV7-9|TRBJ2-1
CASRGTDYNEQFF
TGTGCCAGCAGGGGGACAGATTACAATGAGCAGTTCTTC
>.|few|TRBV12-3/TRBV12-4|TRBJ2-3
CASQQRPLTDTQYF
TGTGCCAGCCAACAGAGACCGCTCACAGATACGCAGTATTTT
>TRBD1|few|TRBV2|TRBJ2-7
CASSEGQAISYEQYF
TGTGCCAGCAGTGAGGGACAGGCCATATCCTACGAGCAGTACTTC
>TRBD2|.|TRBV27|TRBJ2-1
CASSKGLEDYNEQFF
TGTGCCAGCAGTAAGGGACTAGAGGATTACAATGAGCAGTTCTTC
>TRBD1|.|TRBV20-1|TRBJ2-1
CSARTGGFNEQFF
TGCAGTGCTAGGACAGGGGGCTTCAATGAGCAGTTCTTC
>TRBD2|many|TRBV20-1|TRBJ2-7
CSATGLAIYEQYF
TGCAGTGCCACGGGACTAGCAATATACGAGCAGTACTTC
>.|.|TRBV9|TRBJ1-6
CASSKTGVNSPLHF
TGTGCCAGCAGCAAGACAGGAGTTAATTCACCCCTCCACTTT
>.|.|TRBV3-1|TRBJ2-7
CASSHQDTYEQYF
TGTGCCAGCAGCCATCAGGACACCTACGAGCAGTACTTC
>TRBD1|many|TRBV5-1|TRBJ1-1
CASSWGQSEAFF
TGTGCCAGCAGCTGGGGACAGAGTGAAGCTTTCTTT
>TRBD2|few|TRBV10-2|TRBJ2-3
CASNSGGIDTQYF
TGCGCCAGCAATAGCGGGGGGATCGATACGCAGTATTTT
>TRBD2|.|TRBV10-2|TRBJ2-3
CASRIAGTTDTQYF
TGCGCCAGCAGAATAGCGGGGACCACAGATACGCAGTATTTT
>.|few|TRBV6-1|TRBJ1-5
CASSPRLSLSNQPQHF
TGTGCCAGCAGTCCCCGGTTGAGCCTTAGCAATCAGCCCCAGCATTTT
>TRBD2|many|TRBV6-1|TRBJ2-5
CASSPGLAGLETQYF
TGTGCCAGCAGTCCCGGGCTAGCGGGACTAGAGACCCAGTACTTC
>TRBD1|few|TRBV27|TRBJ2-5
CASTPSLAGGFQETQYF
TGTGCCAGCACCCCGAGCCTCGCAGGGGGTTTCCAAGAGACCCAGTACTTC
>.|few|TRBV7-6|TRBJ2-5
CASERIQETQYF
TGTGCCAGCGAGAGGATCCAAGAGACCCAGTACTTC
>.|few|TRBV5-1|TRBJ1-2
CASSTDTYGYTF
TGCGCCAGCAGCACCGACACCTATGGCTACACCTTC
>.|.|TRBV27|TRBJ1-5
CASSFVGDQPQHF
TGTGCCAGCAGTTTTGTAGGGGATCAGCCCCAGCATTTT
>.|.|TRBV4-2|TRBJ2-5
CASSQDRGGETQYF
TGTGCCAGCAGCCAAGATAGAGGGGGAGAGACCCAGTACTTC
>.|few|TRBV7-6|TRBJ2-2
CASSPDGTILGTGELFF
TGTGCCAGCAGTCCGGACGGGACAATCCTCGGCACCGGGGAGCTGTTTTTT
>.|many|TRBV7-9|TRBJ2-3
CASSPAERGGTDTQYF
TGTGCCAGCAGCCCCGCGGAGAGGGGCGGGACAGATACGCAGTATTTT
>.|.|TRBV6-1|TRBJ2-1
CASSPGGWESSYNEQFF
TGTGCCAGCAGTCCCGGGGGATGGGAAAGCTCCTACAATGAGCAGTTCTTC
>.|few|TRBV5-1|TRBJ2-7
CASIDQNSYEQYF
TGCGCCAGTATAGACCAAAACTCCTACGAGCAGTACTTC
>.|few|TRBV5-1|TRBJ2-1
CASSLALGGLWNEQFF
TGCGCCAGCAGCTTAGCTCTTGGGGGGTTGTGGAATGAGCAGTTCTTC
>.|.|TRBV6-1|TRBJ2-3
CASSRSAGRRGTDTQYF
TGTGCCAGCAGCCGCTCGGCGGGGAGACGGGGCACAGATACGCAGTATTTT
>TRBD2|few|TRBV5-1|TRBJ2-1
CASSEGTSGGYGNEQFF
TGCGCCAGCAGTGAGGGGACTAGCGGGGGCTACGGGAATGAGCAGTTCTTC
>.|few|TRBV20-1|TRBJ1-6
CSGSPRGQGNSPLHF
TGCAGTGGAAGCCCCCGGGGGCAGGGGAATTCACCCCTCCACTTT
>.|few|TRBV4-1|TRBJ1-1
CASSQGSPNTEAFF
TGCGCCAGCAGCCAAGGCAGCCCGAACACTGAAGCTTTCTTT
>TRBD1|.|TRBV6-5|TRBJ1-6
CASRKLGTAYNSPLHF
TGTGCCAGCAGAAAATTAGGGACAGCCTATAATTCACCCCTCCACTTT
>TRBD1|.|TRBV20-1|TRBJ2-3
CSARSQGTDTQYF
TGCAGTGCTAGATCACAGGGGACAGATACGCAGTATTTT
>TRBD2|few|TRBV7-9|TRBJ2-2
CASTRRLAGDLTGELFF
TGTGCCAGCACCCGAAGACTAGCGGGGGACCTCACCGGGGAGCTGTTTTTT
>.|many|TRBV15|TRBJ2-1
CATSSPTLGDFRHHEQFF
TGTGCCACCAGCAGTCCTACACTGGGGGATTTTAGGCACCATGAGCAGTTCTTC
>.|.|TRBV12-3/TRBV12-4|TRBJ1-5
CASLRGAEQPQHF
TGTGCCAGCCTTCGGGGGGCAGAGCAGCCCCAGCATTTT
>.|few|TRBV7-8|TRBJ2-5
CASVRERGSFQETQYF
TGTGCCAGCGTCCGGGAAAGGGGTTCCTTCCAAGAGACCCAGTACTTC
>.|many|TRBV6-5|TRBJ1-5
CASRSGDQPQHF
TGTGCCAGCAGGTCAGGGGATCAGCCCCAGCATTTT
>.|few|TRBV20-1|TRBJ2-6
CSAPTGASGANVLTF
TGCAGTGCCCCAACGGGGGCTTCTGGGGCCAACGTCCTGACTTTC
>TRBD2|few|TRBV20-1|TRBJ2-7
CSARGGKIYEQYF
TGCAGTGCTAGGGGGGGGAAGATTTACGAGCAGTACTTC
>TRBD1|few|TRBV10-2|TRBJ1-2
CASSERTGNGYTF
TGCGCCAGCTCCGAGAGGACAGGGAATGGCTACACCTTC
>TRBD1|many|TRBV5-6|TRBJ1-2
CASSFRGTGLPVYGYTF
TGTGCCAGCAGCTTCCGCGGGACAGGTCTCCCCGTTTATGGCTACACCTTC
>.|many|TRBV12-3/TRBV12-4|TRBJ2-7
CASSLSDSYEQYF
TGTGCCAGCAGTTTATCGGATTCCTACGAGCAGTACTTC
>TRBD2|.|TRBV29-1|TRBJ2-5
CSTGTSGGQETQYF
TGCAGCACCGGGACTAGCGGGGGGCAAGAGACCCAGTACTTC
>.|few|TRBV7-8|TRBJ1-2
CASSHSFDYGYTF
TGTGCCAGCAGTCACAGTTTTGACTATGGCTACACCTTC
>.|.|TRBV10-3|TRBJ1-5
CAIKKDNSEYQPQHF
TGTGCCATCAAAAAGGACAACTCCGAGTATCAGCCCCAGCATTTT
>.|many|TRBV19|TRBJ1-3
CASSISLSGNTIYF
TGTGCCAGTAGTATTAGCCTCTCTGGAAACACCATATATTTT
>.|.|TRBV3-1|TRBJ2-5
CASSQDLVLETQYF
TGTGCCAGCAGCCAAGATCTGGTTTTAGAGACCCAGTACTTC
>.|.|TRBV3-1|TRBJ2-1
CASSRTDWKPGVTEQFF
TGTGCCAGCAGCCGCACTGACTGGAAACCGGGGGTTACTGAGCAGTTCTTC
>TRBD1|.|TRBV5-6|TRBJ2-4
CASSRIEGQGTKNIQYF
TGTGCCAGCAGCCGAATCGAGGGACAGGGGACCAAAAACATTCAGTACTTC
>TRBD1|many|TRBV12-3/TRBV12-4|TRBJ2-2
CASSPSRGRTGELFF
TGTGCCAGCAGTCCTAGCAGGGGGCGGACCGGGGAGCTGTTTTTT
>.|.|TRBV10-3|TRBJ2-7
CAISEGRGSYEQYF
TGTGCCATCAGTGAGGGGCGGGGATCCTACGAGCAGTACTTC
>.|many|TRBV29-1|TRBJ2-5
CSVGVQETQYF
TGCAGCGTTGGAGTCCAAGAGACCCAGTACTTC